This is a list of T cell receptor beta chains from one sample in a study of regulatory T cells in long-lasting Graves disease. TCRdb reanalysed the multiplex PCR reads using MiXCR and keeps one entry per CDR3 protein. The table has about 520,000 distinct CDR3 sequences, around 13% seen once. This same sample was also part of a study on T cells in Graves' hyperthyroidism and ophthalmopathy.

This sample comprised peripheral blood mononuclear cells (PBMCs), obtained at new diagnosis, from a patient treated with antithyroid drugs. These receptors came from a woman younger than 45 with Graves disease. Both conserved end residues are part of each CDR3. The D gene is left open where the match is weak. Clone size is shown for a subset of rows, as once, few, many or a class of expanded clone.

NA,NA,TRBV3-1,TRBJ2-5,TGTGCCAGCAGCTCGGGGGCTACCCAGTACTTC,CASSSGATQYF
TRBD2,many,TRBV7-9,TRBJ2-2,TGTGCCAGCAGCAAAGGCGGAACGGGAGGGTACACCGGGGAGCTGTTTTTT,CASSKGGTGGYTGELFF
NA,NA,TRBV20-1,TRBJ2-7,TGCAGTGCTAGGGTGGGCGGGGATACCTACGAGCAGTACTTC,CSARVGGDTYEQYF
TRBD2,NA,TRBV7-2,TRBJ2-5,TGTGCCAGCAGCCCCCGACTAGCGGGCCGCCAAGAGACCCAGTACTTC,CASSPRLAGRQETQYF
NA,many,TRBV20-1,TRBJ2-1,TGCAGTGCTAGAAGTAGGACTAATTACAATGAGCAGTTCTTC,CSARSRTNYNEQFF
NA,many,TRBV28,TRBJ1-1,TGTGCCAGCAGACTGCTCCCCACGAGGTCCACTGAAGCTTTCTTT,CASRLLPTRSTEAFF
TRBD1,NA,TRBV20-1,TRBJ1-1,TGCAGTGCTAAAGGTCTCGGGACAGGGAAAACTGAAGCTTTCTTT,CSAKGLGTGKTEAFF
NA,NA,TRBV6-2/TRBV6-3,TRBJ1-5,TGTGCCAGCAGTTACTCGATCGGGGCCGGCAATCAGCCCCAGCATTTT,CASSYSIGAGNQPQHF
NA,many,TRBV12-3/TRBV12-4,TRBJ1-2,TGTGCCAGCAGTCCCGGGACCAACGAAGTTCGCTACACCTTC,CASSPGTNEVRYTF
TRBD2,few,TRBV6-5,TRBJ2-3,TGTGCCAGCAGTTACTCGTTGGGGGAAAGACTAGCGGGAGGGAGGAGCACAGATACGCAGTATTTT,CASSYSLGERLAGGRSTDTQYF
TRBD2,NA,TRBV14,TRBJ2-3,TGTGCCAGCAGCGCTCTAGCGGGGAGGACTAGCACAGATACGCAGTATTTT,CASSALAGRTSTDTQYF
NA,many,TRBV6-1,TRBJ1-6,TGTGCCAGCAGGTTCGCTTGGGCAGGGAACAATTCACCCCTCCACTTT,CASRFAWAGNNSPLHF
NA,many,TRBV5-1,TRBJ2-2,TGCGCCAGCAGCTTGGAACGTCTGGCCGGGGAGCTGTTTTTT,CASSLERLAGELFF
NA,few,TRBV27,TRBJ1-1,TGTGCCAGCAGTTTAGGGGAAGCGGGCACTGAAGCTTTCTTT,CASSLGEAGTEAFF
NA,many,TRBV11-2,TRBJ1-3,TGTGCCAGCAAAGCAGGGGACCTCTTCTCTGGAAACACCATATATTTT,CASKAGDLFSGNTIYF
NA,few,TRBV2,TRBJ1-4,TGTGCCAGCAGTCGAATTGAAAAACTGTTTTTT,CASSRIEKLFF
NA,NA,TRBV12-5,TRBJ2-7,TGTGCTAGTGGAAAAAGGCAGTTGTCCTACGAGCAGTACTTC,CASGKRQLSYEQYF
NA,NA,TRBV25-1,TRBJ1-3,TGTGCCAGCCGGGCAGCGGCTGGAAACACCATATATTTT,CASRAAAGNTIYF
TRBD1,few,TRBV20-1,TRBJ2-4,TGCAGTGCTTTTACAGGGGGCAGGGGAAACATTCAGTACTTC,CSAFTGGRGNIQYF
NA,NA,TRBV5-8,TRBJ2-5,TGTGCCAGCAGCTCGAGACAGGTACAAGAGACCCAGTACTTC,CASSSRQVQETQYF
TRBD2,many,TRBV28,TRBJ2-1,TGTGCCAGCAGTCAAACAATCCCCCGGACTAGCTCAGATGAGCAGTTCTTC,CASSQTIPRTSSDEQFF
TRBD1,few,TRBV4-3,TRBJ1-1,TGCGCCAGCAGCCGCAGACAGGGGATGAACACTGAAGCTTTCTTT,CASSRRQGMNTEAFF
NA,many,TRBV28,TRBJ2-3,TGTGCCAGCAGTTCGGCGGGATTAAGCACAGATACGCAGTATTTT,CASSSAGLSTDTQYF
NA,many,TRBV11-2,TRBJ1-1,TGTGCCAGCAGCTCGGTGGGAGGGAACACTGAAGCTTTCTTT,CASSSVGGNTEAFF
NA,NA,TRBV6-1,TRBJ1-2,TGTGCCAGCAGTGATTACAGGGCTGGCGGCTACACCTTC,CASSDYRAGGYTF
TRBD1,NA,TRBV18,TRBJ1-6,TGTGCCAGCTCACCACTCTCCCCCCGACAGGGGAATAATTCACCCCTCCACTTT,CASSPLSPRQGNNSPLHF
NA,NA,TRBV18,TRBJ2-7,TGTGCCAGCTCACCAAGTCCCAGTCGCCACGAGCAGTACTTC,CASSPSPSRHEQYF
TRBD1,few,TRBV7-9,TRBJ1-5,TGTGCCAGCAGCTTTCCGGGACAGCACCAGCATTTT,CASSFPGQHQHF
NA,many,TRBV15,TRBJ1-2,TGTGCCACCAGGAAAGTCGGGGAGGAAGGGCACTATGGCTACACCTTC,CATRKVGEEGHYGYTF
TRBD1,few,TRBV19,TRBJ1-5,TGTGCCAGTAGTATAGTCCCAGGGGGCCAACAGCCCCAGCATTTT,CASSIVPGGQQPQHF
NA,NA,TRBV2,TRBJ1-2,TGTGCCAGCAGTGAAGTATGGGGAGTCAACTATGGCTACACCTTC,CASSEVWGVNYGYTF
NA,many,TRBV24-1,TRBJ2-3,TGTGCCACCAGTGATTTGCCAGGGATGGGGACAGATACGCAGTATTTT,CATSDLPGMGTDTQYF
NA,many,TRBV5-1,TRBJ2-1,TGCGCCAGCAGCGACCTAGGGAGAGGAACCTACAATGAGCAGTTCTTC,CASSDLGRGTYNEQFF
NA,NA,TRBV12-3/TRBV12-4,TRBJ2-1,TGTGCCAGCAGTTTCGTGGGGCTTGGTGAGCAGTTCTTC,CASSFVGLGEQFF
NA,many,TRBV28,TRBJ1-1,TGTGCCAGCAGACACTTTGGCAGTATGAACACTGAAGCTTTCTTT,CASRHFGSMNTEAFF
NA,few,TRBV30,TRBJ1-2,TGTGCCTGGAGTGTACTAAGGGGCTATGGCTACACCTTC,CAWSVLRGYGYTF
NA,many,TRBV12-3/TRBV12-4,TRBJ2-7,TGTGCCAGCAGTTTAAAACAGGGTGACTACGAGCAGTACTTC,CASSLKQGDYEQYF
NA,many,TRBV9,TRBJ2-2,TGTGCCAGCAGCGCTCAGGCACGACCCTCGAACACCGGGGAGCTGTTTTTT,CASSAQARPSNTGELFF
NA,many,TRBV10-3,TRBJ1-2,TGTGCCATCAGTGAAGGGACTCCGAACGTCTATGGCTACACCTTC,CAISEGTPNVYGYTF
NA,NA,TRBV30,TRBJ1-3,TGTGCCTGGAATCGGGGAACTGGAAACACCATATATTTT,CAWNRGTGNTIYF
TRBD2,many,TRBV29-1,TRBJ2-2,TGCAGCGGAGGGACTAGCGGGAACACCGGGGAGCTGTTTTTT,CSGGTSGNTGELFF
TRBD2,NA,TRBV20-1,TRBJ2-3,TGCAGTGCTAGAGACTTAGCGGGAGGAGATACGCAGTATTTT,CSARDLAGGDTQYF
NA,many,TRBV12-3/TRBV12-4,TRBJ2-5,TGTGCCAGCAGCCCTGTCGGGGGAACGGAGACCCAGTACTTC,CASSPVGGTETQYF
NA,many,TRBV2,TRBJ2-3,TGTGCCAGCAACGGGGGCACAGATACGCAGTATTTT,CASNGGTDTQYF
NA,many,TRBV2,TRBJ2-7,TGTGCCAGCAGCGCTGACAAGTCCTACGAGCAGTACTTC,CASSADKSYEQYF
NA,few,TRBV7-9,TRBJ2-1,TGTGCCAGCAGCTTATGGTTCCCCGGGAGTTATAATGAGCAGTTCTTC,CASSLWFPGSYNEQFF
NA,many,TRBV14,TRBJ2-5,TGTGCCAGCAGCCAAGTCGTTGGTTCAATTACCTCTCAAGAGACCCAGTACTTC,CASSQVVGSITSQETQYF
TRBD2,few,TRBV7-2,TRBJ2-1,TGTGCCAGCAGCCAAAGCGGGAGTAACTACAATGAGCAGTTCTTC,CASSQSGSNYNEQFF
NA,many,TRBV30,TRBJ1-5,TGTGCCTGGACCCGAGGAGGATATAGCAATCAGCCCCAGCATTTT,CAWTRGGYSNQPQHF
NA,many,TRBV28,TRBJ1-6,TGTGCCAGCAGTCCGAACAGGAATTCACCCCTCCACTTT,CASSPNRNSPLHF
NA,few,TRBV5-6,TRBJ1-1,TGTGCCAGCAGCTTATATCCCCCCGGGTACCGCCAAAACACTGAAGCTTTCTTT,CASSLYPPGYRQNTEAFF
NA,many,TRBV20-1,TRBJ2-5,TGCAGTGCTAGAGAAGATCGGGGGATGGAGACCCAGTACTTC,CSAREDRGMETQYF
NA,few,TRBV20-1,TRBJ1-1,TGCAGTGCTAGCGTGGGAGTGAACACTGAAGCTTTCTTT,CSASVGVNTEAFF
NA,NA,TRBV12-3/TRBV12-4,TRBJ1-3,TGTGCCAGCAGCCAAAGGGGACCGCTGGCTGTCACCATATATTTT,CASSQRGPLAVTIYF
NA,many,TRBV19,TRBJ1-1,TGTGCCAGTAGTATAGATCTGGCAGGGATTAACACTGAAGCTTTCTTT,CASSIDLAGINTEAFF
TRBD2,many,TRBV7-9,TRBJ2-2,TGTGCCAGCAGCCCTAGCGGGAGTGACACCGGGGAGCTGTTTTTT,CASSPSGSDTGELFF
TRBD2,many,TRBV16,TRBJ2-1,TGTGCCAGCAGCCTCTGGGCGGGAGGGAGCTCCTACAATGAGCAGTTCTTC,CASSLWAGGSSYNEQFF